This record concerns one T cell receptor beta chain sequence. No antigen is known for it. Other DNA sequences of this sample code for an identical CDR3. Looked up from germline, CDR1 is SGDLS and CDR2 is YYNGEE. The length of the CDR3 is 13 residues. Trimming pared 4 bases from V and 3 bases from J, leaving 10 bases between. This record belongs to a study of cytomegalovirus exposure and HLA in healthy donors. The PCR contained 60 Vbeta and 13 Jbeta primers. Some clones are missing from TCRdb's copy, which holds only in-frame ones; the method was immunoSEQ multiplex PCR. The sample includes under 150,000 clones, approximately 10% seen only once; the top ten take over 6.5%. Points from the study as a whole: A later analysis showed HLA-associated TCR beta chains outstripping equally common others in clonal expansion.

The origin of this receptor is a woman between 40 and 50 years old in good health and CMV-seropositive. Sequences were obtained from PBMCs. The rearrangement joins TRBV9 to TRBJ1-2; TRBD1 is a possible D gene (5 bases). The CDR3 DNA reads TGTGCCAGCAGCCCCCGGGGGGACTATGGCTACACCTTC. It translates to CASSPRGDYGYTF.